This entry lists 31 T cell receptor beta chains sequenced from one sample in a study of T cells in Graves' hyperthyroidism and ophthalmopathy. What was amplified from RNA transcripts were TCR beta CDR3 regions. Carried out on the TCR CDR3, a first-round RT-PCR used the HTBI primer set. TCRdb re-derived calls from the multiplex PCR reads in MiXCR, one entry per CDR3 protein. The data show 350,000 or so distinct CDR3 sequences, 15% to 20% seen once. The sequencing input was blood. These receptors were collected from a woman aged 25 to 39 with Graves' hyperthyroidism that later progressed to Graves' ophthalmopathy.

This sequence joins TRBV5-1 and TRBJ2-3; 10 bases are shared with TRBD2. The germline V gene encodes CDR1 SGHRS and CDR2 YFSETQ. The CDR3 length is 15 residues. V trimming: 5 bases; J trimming: 3 bases; junction bases outside the gene matches: 6. The CDR3 DNA sequence: TGCGCCAGCAGTACTCTAGCGGGAGAGACAGATACGCAGTATTTT. It yields the protein CASSTLAGETDTQYF.

This chain connects TRBV30 to TRBJ2-1, with D perhaps being TRBD1 or TRBD2 (5 bases each). Trimming cost V 5 bases and J 0 bases, with 17 bases left between them. The CDR3 length is 16 residues. The germline CDR1 and CDR2 sequences are GTSNPN and SVGIG (reference sequence). Here the CDR3 DNA reads TGTGCCTGGTACACGGGACGCCCGAGCTCCTACAATGAGCAGTTCTTC. Its translation: CAWYTGRPSSYNEQFF. The variable domain in full, completed from reference TRBV30 and TRBJ2-1, reads SQTIHQWPATLVQPVGSPLSLECTVEGTSNPNLYWYRQAAGRGLQLLFYSVGIGQISSEVPQNLSASRPQDRQFILSSKKLLLSDSGFYLCAWYTGRPSSYNEQFFGPGTRLTVL.

This clonotype was observed many times. The rearrangement links TRBV29-1 to TRBJ2-7; D may be TRBD1 (6 bases). The germline V gene encodes CDR1 SQVTM and CDR2 ANQGSEA. This CDR3 contains 13 residues. V lost 7 bases and J 3 bases, leaving 16 bases between the germline ends. Written as DNA, the CDR3 is TGCAGCGCCGGGGACATCGGTGGCTACGAGCAGTACTTC. It is translated as CSAGDIGGYEQYF.

This clonotype has at least ten counts. J is TRBJ2-7 and V is TRBV6-2 or TRBV6-3; 9 nucleotides match TRBD2. Trimming at V came to 2 bases and at J to 5 bases, leaving 7 bases not matched to a gene. This CDR3 region has 15 residues. The germline V gene has CDR1 MNHEY and CDR2 SVGEGT. In nucleotides, the CDR3 is TGTGCCAGCAGTTACCGGCGGGAGGGCCCCAACGAGCAGTACTTC. Translated, it gives CASSYRREGPNEQYF.

This clonotype appeared many times. The chain couples TRBV6-6 to TRBJ1-2, with D uncertain. V shed 0 bases and J shed 4 bases, with 9 bases lying between them. The germline gives CDR1 MNHNY, CDR2 SVGAGI (reference sequence). This CDR3 comprises 14 residues. The chain's CDR3 is CASSYSVDLYGYTF. DNA for the CDR3: TGTGCCAGCAGTTACTCGGTCGACCTCTATGGCTACACCTTC.

This clonotype was observed many times. The chain joins TRBV12-3 or TRBV12-4 to TRBJ1-5; D is uncertain. CDR3 size: 14 residues. V dropped 2 bases and J dropped 7 bases, with 12 bases sitting between them. As DNA, the CDR3 is TGTGCCAGCAGTTTATCGAATTCGTTGCAGCCCCAGCATTTT. The encoded protein is CASSLSNSLQPQHF.

This clonotype was seen many times. CDR3 in amino acids: CASRPQGGLSSPLHF. In DNA form, the CDR3 reads TGTGCCAGTAGACCACAGGGAGGTTTGAGTTCACCCCTCCACTTT. V gene TRBV19 combines with J gene TRBJ1-6; possible D gene TRBD1, 6 bases. Germline V CDR1 and CDR2: LNHDA, SQIVND (reference sequence). The CDR3 loop spans 15 amino acids. Trimming took off 6 bases at V and 9 bases at J, with 18 bases between the two ends.

The sample holds many counts of this clonotype. The rearrangement joins TRBV5-1 to TRBJ1-2; the D is unclear. The CDR3 runs 15 residues. Germline assignment: CDR1 SGHRS and CDR2 YFSETQ. V was shortened by 0 bases and J by 4 bases, with 13 bases between the two germline ends. CDR3 in DNA: TGCGCCAGCAGCTTGGAGGCCGAAAGTCTCTATGGCTACACCTTC. It encodes CASSLEAESLYGYTF.

This clonotype came up many times. In DNA, the CDR3 is TGTGCCAGCAGTATAACACGCCCGGGAAGCTTCTACGAGCAGTACTTC. It specifies CASSITRPGSFYEQYF. V gene TRBV27 combines with J gene TRBJ2-7; D may be TRBD2 (5 bases). Per germline, CDR1 MNHEY and CDR2 SMNVEV (reference sequence). The CDR3 runs 16 residues. Trimming removed 5 bases from V and 3 bases from J, with 20 bases in between.

This clonotype was seen at least ten times. The chain links TRBV6-2 or TRBV6-3 to TRBJ2-5; 8 bases map to TRBD1. The CDR3 length is 16 residues. The ends lost 2 bases at V and 4 bases at J; junction bases unmatched: 9. Germline values: CDR1 MNHEY, CDR2 SVGEGT. Written as DNA, the CDR3 is TGTGCCAGCAGTTACCAGGACAGGGTGCCACCAGAGACCCAGTACTTC. Translating gives CASSYQDRVPPETQYF.

This chain links TRBV29-1 with TRBJ1-1, with D perhaps TRBD1 (6 bases). Trimming shortened V by 6 bases and J by 4 bases, and 18 bases separated the two germline ends. This CDR3 is built from 14 residues. Germline loops: CDR1 SQVTM, CDR2 ANQGSEA. The CDR3 reads CSVETKGGGTEAFF. The CDR3, as DNA: TGCAGCGTCGAAACAAAGGGAGGGGGCACTGAAGCTTTCTTT.

J is TRBJ2-7 and V is TRBV12-5, with D possibly called TRBD1 or TRBD2 (5 bases each). Deletions cut 3 bases from V and 3 bases from J, with 9 bases between. The germline gives CDR1 LGHNT, CDR2 FRNRAP. CDR3 length: 13 amino acids. This CDR3 reads CASGLGTDYEQYF. The CDR3 region has the DNA TGTGCTAGTGGTTTAGGGACCGACTACGAGCAGTACTTC.

The chain couples TRBV28 to TRBJ2-5; 12 positions match TRBD1. The V segment lost 10 bases and the J segment 4 bases; nucleotides outside the gene matches: 7. This CDR3 has 14 residues. The germline CDR1 and CDR2 sequences are MDHEN and SYDVKM. DNA of the CDR3: TGTGCCATCTCAAGGGACAGGGGGCGAGAGACCCAGTACTTC. It yields the protein CAISRDRGRETQYF.

Concerning this clonotype itself: A much larger clone differs by one base, so this may be a read error. V gene TRBV20-1 combines with J gene TRBJ2-5; no clear D gene. V shed 7 bases and J shed 1 base, with 13 bases lying between them. Per the germline V gene, CDR1 is DFQATT and CDR2 is SNEGSKA (reference sequence). CDR3 length: 13 amino acids. Written as DNA, the CDR3 is TGCAGTGTGATCAGCGCGGTCCAAGAGACCCAGTACTTC. As protein: CSVISAVQETQYF.

This clonotype was seen a handful of times. The chain has TRBV12-3 or TRBV12-4 and TRBJ2-7; D might be TRBD1 (5 bases). With 3 bases removed from V and 1 base from J, the gap between germline ends came to 13 bases. The CDR3 consists of 15 residues. CDR3 coding DNA: TGTGCCAGCAGTTTCTGGGGTAAGGGGTCCTACGAGCAGTACTTC. This gives the protein CASSFWGKGSYEQYF.

This clonotype was counted ten times or more. V and J are TRBV27 and TRBJ1-6; possible D gene TRBD1, 6 bases. There are 14 residues in the CDR3. V was shortened by 6 bases and J by 12 bases, with 18 bases between the two germline ends. Germline V gives CDR1 MNHEY, CDR2 SMNVEV (reference sequence). CDR3 sequence: CASSFGGRGRPLHF. CDR3 nucleotides: TGTGCCAGCAGCTTCGGGGGGCGGGGGCGACCCCTCCACTTT.

This clonotype was seen ten or more times. The chain recombines TRBV10-3 with TRBJ1-1; D is unresolved. The V end was cut by 3 bases, the J end by 6 bases, with 20 bases between. The germline V gene encodes CDR1 ENHRY and CDR2 SYGVKD. This CDR3 comprises 16 residues. CDR3: CAISDQPRSLVAEAFF. DNA for the CDR3: TGTGCCATCAGTGACCAACCTAGGAGTTTGGTCGCTGAAGCTTTCTTT.

This clonotype occurred a few times. With a much larger clone just one base away, this may be a read error. The DNA for the CDR3 is TGTGCCAGCAGTGAAGGGAGGGGGGAGAACTATGGCTACACCTTC. It is translated as CASSEGRGENYGYTF. The chain couples TRBV2 to TRBJ1-2; tentatively, D is TRBD1 (6 bases). CDR1 and CDR2 (germline): SNHLY, FYNNEI. Trimming pared 1 base from V and 2 bases from J, leaving 11 bases between. The CDR3 has 15 amino acids.

This clonotype came up many times. The chain links TRBV30 to TRBJ1-6; 7 bases match TRBD1. CDR1 is GTSNPN and CDR2 is SVGIG in the germline V gene (reference sequence). The ends lost 1 base at V and 5 bases at J; junction bases unmatched: 5. CDR3 size: 15 residues. The CDR3 bases are TGTGCCTGGAGTGGACGACAGGGTAATAATTCACCCCTCCACTTT. Encoded protein: CAWSGRQGNNSPLHF.

The chain has TRBV3-1 and TRBJ1-1; D remains unclear. Germline loops: CDR1 LGHDT, CDR2 YNNKEL (reference sequence). The CDR3 covers 13 residues. Deletions cut 2 bases from V and 1 base from J, with 5 bases between. DNA for the CDR3: TGTGCCAGCAGCCAAACCTGGAACACTGAAGCTTTCTTT. Amino acids: CASSQTWNTEAFF.

This clonotype was observed a few times. V gene TRBV20-1 combines with J gene TRBJ1-6, with 8 bases that match TRBD1. J lost 6 bases, V lost 6 bases, and 4 bases had no gene match. This CDR3 region has 13 residues. From germline, CDR1 is DFQATT and CDR2 SNEGSKA (reference sequence). CDR3 DNA sequence: TGCAGTGCGGACAGGGTCTTTAATTCACCCCTCCACTTT. Residues: CSADRVFNSPLHF.

The rearrangement uses TRBV19 and TRBJ2-2; TRBD1 might be the D (6 bases). CDR1 LNHDA and CDR2 SQIVND come from the germline V gene (reference sequence). Trimming cost V 11 bases and J 3 bases, with 10 bases left between them. The CDR3 loop spans 12 amino acids. DNA for the CDR3: TGTGCCTGCAGGGGTTACACCGGGGAGCTGTTTTTT. It translates to CACRGYTGELFF.

This sequence joins TRBV20-1 and TRBJ2-5, with a possible D match to TRBD1 (6 bases). The CDR3 spans 13 residues. Deletions cut 3 bases from V and 5 bases from J, with 13 bases between. From germline, CDR1 is DFQATT and CDR2 SNEGSKA (reference sequence). The CDR3 sequence: CSASQGTAETQYF. In DNA form, the CDR3 reads TGCAGTGCTAGCCAGGGGACCGCGGAGACCCAGTACTTC.

This clonotype was counted at least ten times. The V call is TRBV28, the J call TRBJ1-3; D perhaps matches TRBD1 (5 bases). V was cut by 6 bases and J by 0 bases, with 12 bases left in between. CDR1 is MDHEN, CDR2 SYDVKM, per germline. The CDR3 is made up of 15 amino acids. The CDR3 DNA sequence: TGTGCCAGCAGACCGGGACGGCTCTCTGGAAACACCATATATTTT. Translated, it gives CASRPGRLSGNTIYF.

Remarks on this clonotype: A read error is possible here, since a much larger clone lies one base away. The gene calls are TRBV27 and TRBJ2-1, with D hard to call. Germline CDR1 and CDR2: MNHEY and SMNVEV (reference sequence). There are 15 residues in the CDR3. The CDR3 sequence is CASSFWRHTYNEQSF. CDR3 nucleotides: TGTGCCAGCAGTTTCTGGCGGCATACCTACAATGAGCAGTCCTTC.

A few counts support this clonotype. V and J are TRBV5-8 and TRBJ2-5; either TRBD1 or TRBD2 may supply D (6 bases each). V was shortened by 3 bases and J by 2 bases, with 20 bases between the two germline ends. CDR1 SGHTS and CDR2 YDEGEE come from the germline V gene. The CDR3 is 17 residues long. CDR3 loop: CASSSRRGVKPQETQYF. CDR3 bases: TGTGCCAGCAGCTCCCGGAGGGGGGTTAAACCACAAGAGACCCAGTACTTC.

This clonotype was recorded only once. The junction departs from the called germline gene at one end, perhaps through a read error. This chain uses TRBV7-2 with TRBJ2-3, with 9 bases that match TRBD2. CDR1 and CDR2 (germline): SGHTA, FQGNSA. CDR3 size: 15 residues. The CDR3 region is CASSLALAGTDMQYF. In DNA form, the CDR3 reads TGTGCCAGCAGCTTAGCTCTAGCGGGGACAGATATGCAGTATTTT. Variable domain in full (rest from reference TRBV7-2 and TRBJ2-3): GAGVSQSPSNKVTEKGKDVELRCDPISGHTALYWYRQSLGQGLEFLIYFQGNSAPDKSGLPSDRFSAERTGGSVSTLTIQRTQQEDSAVYLCASSLALAGTDMQYFGPGTRLTVL.

This clonotype was found a few times. The J gene is TRBJ2-7, the V gene TRBV10-3; 8 bases align to TRBD1. The CDR3 consists of 17 residues. The germline CDR1 and CDR2 sequences are ENHRY and SYGVKD. The ends lost 4 bases at V and 0 bases at J; junction bases unmatched: 11. CDR3 coding DNA: TGTGCCATCAGTGGGTCGACAGGGGCGAGAGCCTCCTACGAGCAGTACTTC. It specifies CAISGSTGARASYEQYF.

J is TRBJ1-5 and V is TRBV6-1, with TRBD1 identical over 7 bases. Germline V gene sequence: CDR1 MNHNS, CDR2 SASEGT. The length of the CDR3 is 16 residues. With V trimmed by 6 bases and J by 0 bases, 8 bases remained unmatched. CDR3 residues: CASSVTTGHSNQPQHF. CDR3 sequence (DNA): TGTGCCAGCAGCGTAACGACAGGGCATAGCAATCAGCCCCAGCATTTT.

This clonotype was recorded many times. The chain couples TRBV30 to TRBJ1-1; the D gene is possibly TRBD1 (6 bases). CDR3 length: 16 residues. The V end lost 0 bases, the J end lost 5 bases, and 19 bases lay between the germline ends. The germline V gene encodes CDR1 GTSNPN and CDR2 SVGIG (reference sequence). CDR3 nucleotide sequence: TGTGCCTGGAGTGTGGGGCGGGGGGGCCTGTTTACTGAAGCTTTCTTT. Amino acid sequence: CAWSVGRGGLFTEAFF.

This rearrangement joins TRBV29-1 to TRBJ2-3; D is ambiguous. This CDR3 comprises 15 residues. Trimming removed 3 bases from V and 3 bases from J, with 16 bases in between. CDR1 and CDR2 from the germline V gene are SQVTM and ANQGSEA. The CDR3 protein is CSVEIGSLSTDTQYF. The CDR3, as DNA: TGCAGCGTTGAGATAGGCAGCCTGTCTACAGATACGCAGTATTTT.